This is a list of T cell receptor beta chains from one sample in a study of blood T cell repertoires in COVID-19. Using immunoSEQ multiplex PCR, the repertoire was profiled, and TCRdb retains in-frame clones only, with some absent. This sample has around 190,000 clones, with over 80% found just once. Sequences were obtained from peripheral blood. These receptors all stem from a woman in her 70s with COVID-19, enrolled during active disease. The CDR3 runs from the conserved cysteine through the conserved F or W. Fields, in order: V gene, clone size, CDR3 length, D gene, J gene, CDR3 DNA, CDR3 protein. D genes are given only for firm matches. Clone sizes are given selectively: once, few, many, or a class where the clone is expanded.

V: TRBV25-1
size: few
length: 14
D: -
J: TRBJ1-3
DNA: TGTGCCAGCAGCCCGGGACACGGGCTAAACACCATATATTTT
CDR3: CASSPGHGLNTIYF

V: TRBV7-2
size: -
length: 13
D: TRBD2
J: TRBJ2-7
DNA: TGTGCCAGCAGTCCTCCGGGAGGGCGCGAGCAGTACTTC
CDR3: CASSPPGGREQYF

V: TRBV6-5
size: once
length: 15
D: TRBD1
J: TRBJ2-1
DNA: TGTGCCAGCAGGTCCCGGGACAGCCTTTACAATGAGCAGTTCTTC
CDR3: CASRSRDSLYNEQFF

V: TRBV2
size: -
length: 12
D: -
J: TRBJ1-2
DNA: TGTGCCAGCAGTGCAAGGGGCTATGGCTACACCTTC
CDR3: CASSARGYGYTF

V: TRBV7-2
size: -
length: 14
D: TRBD2
J: TRBJ2-2
DNA: TGTGCCAGCAGCCCCCGGGGGGTTGGCGGGGAGCTGTTTTTT
CDR3: CASSPRGVGGELFF

V: TRBV5-1
size: -
length: 14
D: -
J: TRBJ1-1
DNA: TGCGCCAGCAGCTTCGCGGGGGGGAACACTGAAGCTTTCTTT
CDR3: CASSFAGGNTEAFF

V: TRBV4-3
size: -
length: 19
D: TRBD1
J: TRBJ2-3
DNA: TGCGCCAGCAGCCAAGAAGATTTTCCCGGGACAGGGGCCACAGATACGCAGTATTTT
CDR3: CASSQEDFPGTGATDTQYF

V: TRBV19
size: -
length: 17
D: -
J: TRBJ2-5
DNA: TGTGCCAGTAGTATAATTGGAGGTTATACATCGCAAGAGACCCAGTACTTC
CDR3: CASSIIGGYTSQETQYF

V: TRBV5-8
size: -
length: 14
D: TRBD2
J: TRBJ2-7
DNA: TGTGCCAGCAGCTCCGGCGGTGGGAGGGACGAGCAGTACTTC
CDR3: CASSSGGGRDEQYF

V: TRBV2
size: -
length: 15
D: TRBD2
J: TRBJ2-3
DNA: TGTGCCAGCAGTTCCTATAGCGGGAGTGCGGATACGCAGTATTTT
CDR3: CASSSYSGSADTQYF

V: TRBV3-1/TRBV3-2
size: -
length: 11
D: -
J: TRBJ1-3
DNA: TGTGCCAGCAGTTCGGGAAACACCATATATTTT
CDR3: CASSSGNTIYF

V: TRBV10-1
size: many
length: 16
D: TRBD1
J: TRBJ2-7
DNA: TGCGCCAGCAGTGCCGGGGACAGGGGGCTATACTACGAGCAGTACTTC
CDR3: CASSAGDRGLYYEQYF

V: TRBV6-5
size: -
length: 13
D: -
J: TRBJ2-7
DNA: TGTGCCAGCACCTCAACCGGGGGCTACGAGCAGTACTTC
CDR3: CASTSTGGYEQYF

V: TRBV24-1
size: -
length: 16
D: TRBD1
J: TRBJ2-1
DNA: TGTGCCACCAGTGATCCGGGACAGGCAACATACAATGAGCAGTTCTTC
CDR3: CATSDPGQATYNEQFF

V: TRBV18
size: -
length: 14
D: -
J: TRBJ1-6
DNA: TGTGCCAGCTCTACCTCTCCAGTTAATTCACCCCTCCACTTT
CDR3: CASSTSPVNSPLHF

V: TRBV19
size: -
length: 14
D: -
J: TRBJ2-3
DNA: TGTGCCAGTAGTCTCAGGATAAACACAGATACGCAGTATTTT
CDR3: CASSLRINTDTQYF

V: TRBV5-4
size: -
length: 16
D: TRBD1
J: TRBJ2-7
DNA: TGTGCCAGCAGCTTGGTAGGACAGGGATCCTCCTACGAGCAGTACTTC
CDR3: CASSLVGQGSSYEQYF

V: TRBV7-2
size: -
length: 14
D: -
J: TRBJ2-5
DNA: TGTGCCAGCAGCTCACGCAGGGGGGAAGAGACCCAGTACTTC
CDR3: CASSSRRGEETQYF

V: TRBV7-9
size: -
length: 16
D: -
J: TRBJ2-3
DNA: TGTGCCAGCAGCTTAGGTAGCGGCAGCTGGACAGATACGCAGTATTTT
CDR3: CASSLGSGSWTDTQYF

V: TRBV7-3
size: -
length: 13
D: -
J: TRBJ2-5
DNA: TGTGCCAGCAGCCCTAGAGGGCAAGAGACCCAGTACTTC
CDR3: CASSPRGQETQYF

V: TRBV4-3
size: -
length: 19
D: TRBD2
J: TRBJ2-7
DNA: TGCGCCAGCAGCCAAGTAGTTGGGTCTGGGACTAGCGGTCGACACGAGCAGTACTTC
CDR3: CASSQVVGSGTSGRHEQYF

V: TRBV7-2
size: -
length: 15
D: TRBD1
J: TRBJ1-5
DNA: TGTGCCAGCAGCCGGCAGGGGGCTGCTGGGCAGCCCCAGCATTTT
CDR3: CASSRQGAAGQPQHF

V: TRBV5-1
size: few
length: 16
D: TRBD1
J: TRBJ1-1
DNA: TGCGCCAGCAGAGCAGGCCGGGACAGGATGCTCACTGAAGCTTTCTTT
CDR3: CASRAGRDRMLTEAFF

V: TRBV19
size: -
length: 14
D: -
J: TRBJ1-1
DNA: TGTGCCAGTAGAGCTGACAGTCAGCCGTGGGGCGCTTTCTTT
CDR3: CASRADSQPWGAFF

V: TRBV9
size: -
length: 15
D: -
J: TRBJ2-5
DNA: TGTGCCAGCAGTCATCTCTGGGGAGGAGAGGAGACCCAGTACTTC
CDR3: CASSHLWGGEETQYF

V: TRBV11-2
size: -
length: 16
D: -
J: TRBJ1-1
DNA: TGTGCCAGCAGCTTAGGAGGACTGGGGGGAGTCACTGAAGCTTTCTTT
CDR3: CASSLGGLGGVTEAFF

V: TRBV7-8
size: -
length: 15
D: -
J: TRBJ1-2
DNA: TGTGCCAGCAGCATAGTGGGGCGGGGGCTCTATGGCTACACCTTC
CDR3: CASSIVGRGLYGYTF

V: TRBV7-3
size: -
length: 15
D: -
J: TRBJ1-1
DNA: TGTGCCAGCAGCCCCTCCCGGACAGAGAACACTGAAGCTTTCTTT
CDR3: CASSPSRTENTEAFF

V: TRBV9
size: -
length: 14
D: -
J: TRBJ2-7
DNA: TGTGCCAGCAGGAGGGACTTATACTCCTACGAGCAGTACTTC
CDR3: CASRRDLYSYEQYF

V: TRBV27
size: -
length: 16
D: -
J: TRBJ2-5
DNA: TGTGCCAGCAGTTCCTGGGTTGGGACTCACCAAGAGACCCAGTACTTC
CDR3: CASSSWVGTHQETQYF

V: TRBV14
size: -
length: 15
D: TRBD2
J: TRBJ2-1
DNA: TGTGCCAGCAGCCCGGGGACTAGCGGCTACAATGAGCAGTTCTTC
CDR3: CASSPGTSGYNEQFF

V: TRBV30
size: few
length: 13
D: TRBD2
J: TRBJ2-3
DNA: TGTGCCTGGAGTGTGGGCCCGGGAGGTACGCAGTATTTT
CDR3: CAWSVGPGGTQYF

V: TRBV18
size: -
length: 13
D: -
J: TRBJ2-7
DNA: TGTGCCAGCTCACAGGGGTCTACCTACGAGCAGTACTTC
CDR3: CASSQGSTYEQYF

V: TRBV4-3
size: few
length: 16
D: TRBD2
J: TRBJ2-1
DNA: TGCGCCAGCAGCCAACTAGCGGGAACGGCCTACAATGAGCAGTTCTTC
CDR3: CASSQLAGTAYNEQFF

V: TRBV19
size: -
length: 15
D: -
J: TRBJ2-2
DNA: TGTGCCAGTAGTATCGGTGTAAAAAATCCCGGGGAGCTGTTTTTT
CDR3: CASSIGVKNPGELFF

V: TRBV4-3
size: -
length: 15
D: TRBD2
J: TRBJ2-7
DNA: TGCGCCAGCAGCCTATCGAACGCGGGGGACTACGAGCAGTACTTC
CDR3: CASSLSNAGDYEQYF

V: TRBV5-1
size: -
length: 16
D: -
J: TRBJ1-3
DNA: TGCGCCAGCAGCTTGGAGGCGGGGACGTCTGGAAACACCATATATTTT
CDR3: CASSLEAGTSGNTIYF

V: TRBV5-1
size: -
length: 14
D: TRBD1
J: TRBJ1-4
DNA: TGCGCCAGCAGCTCTGGGACAGGGAATGAAAAACTGTTTTTT
CDR3: CASSSGTGNEKLFF

V: TRBV11-2
size: -
length: 14
D: -
J: TRBJ2-1
DNA: TGTGCCAGCAGGTTAGGAGGCTCACTCAATGAGCAGTTCTTC
CDR3: CASRLGGSLNEQFF

V: TRBV2
size: -
length: 14
D: -
J: TRBJ2-2
DNA: TGTGCCAGCAGCCCAGGACTGGGGACCGGGGAGCTGTTTTTT
CDR3: CASSPGLGTGELFF